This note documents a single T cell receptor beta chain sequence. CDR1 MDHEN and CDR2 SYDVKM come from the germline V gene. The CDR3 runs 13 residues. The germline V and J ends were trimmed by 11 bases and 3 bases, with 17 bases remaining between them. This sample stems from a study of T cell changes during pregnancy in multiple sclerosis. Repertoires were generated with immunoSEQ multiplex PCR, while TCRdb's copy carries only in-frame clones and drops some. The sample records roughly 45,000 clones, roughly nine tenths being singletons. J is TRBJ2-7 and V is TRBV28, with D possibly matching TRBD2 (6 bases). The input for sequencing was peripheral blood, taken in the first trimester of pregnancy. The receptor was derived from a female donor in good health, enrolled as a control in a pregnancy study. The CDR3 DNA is TGTGCCGCCAGCGGGTGGCCGAACTACGAGCAGTACTTC. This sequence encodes CAASGWPNYEQYF.